This T cell receptor (beta chain) was sequenced in a study of T-cell reconstitution after alpha-beta-depleted transplantation in children. Findings and limits, study-wide: A year had passed since transplant, and T-cell counts and diversity by then came mostly from newly produced T cells.

Points on this clonotype: Its specificity is unknown.

Germline assignment: CDR1 LGHDT and CDR2 YNNKEL (reference sequence). V gave up 3 bases and J gave up 4 bases; unmatched junction bases: 12. This CDR3 spans 17 amino acids. A TCRbeta library incorporating unique molecular identifiers was prepared. TCRdb ran MiXCR on the PCR reads and lists one entry per CDR3 protein. The sample consists of 210,000 or so distinct CDR3 sequences, around 9.9% of them appearing once. J is TRBJ1-1 and V is TRBV3-1; 9 positions match TRBD1. The sample was PBMCs, taken before TCRalphabeta/CD19-depleted stem cell transplant. The clonotype was recovered from a child in the first two years of life with acute myeloid leukemia, due to receive a stem cell transplant. CDR3: CASSQRGGQGSGTEAFF. CDR3 DNA sequence: TGTGCCAGCAGCCAGAGGGGCGGACAGGGGTCGGGCACTGAAGCTTTCTTT.